This TCR beta chain stems from a study of Ad26.COV2.S vaccination and SARS-CoV-2 variants. Sample treatment: roughly 18 received Ad26.COV2.S at low or high dose, single or two shots; roughly five received placebo; per-sample allocation not given. The samples were gathered on day 63 after the first injection of vaccine or placebo. Produced via immunoSEQ multiplex PCR; TCRdb's table is partial and in-frame only. The repertoire holds 350,000 to 450,000 clones, roughly 90% seen once, with 1.5% to 2% in the top ten. This clone turned up a few times. Other DNA sequences in this sample translate to the same CDR3. The sequencing used peripheral blood, collected in a trial of Ad26.COV2.S vaccine versus placebo. This receptor was taken from a person between 18 and 60 years old who received the Ad26.COV2.S COVID-19 vaccine or a placebo.

This CDR3 reads CASSDGGSYNEQFF. CDR3 nucleotides: TGTGCCAGCAGTGACGGTGGCTCCTACAATGAGCAGTTCTTC. The V gene is TRBV6-1, the J gene TRBJ2-1; D call uncertain. Per the germline V gene, CDR1 is MNHNS and CDR2 is SASEGT. V lost 3 bases and J lost 0, with 6 bases in between. The CDR3 loop spans 14 amino acids.